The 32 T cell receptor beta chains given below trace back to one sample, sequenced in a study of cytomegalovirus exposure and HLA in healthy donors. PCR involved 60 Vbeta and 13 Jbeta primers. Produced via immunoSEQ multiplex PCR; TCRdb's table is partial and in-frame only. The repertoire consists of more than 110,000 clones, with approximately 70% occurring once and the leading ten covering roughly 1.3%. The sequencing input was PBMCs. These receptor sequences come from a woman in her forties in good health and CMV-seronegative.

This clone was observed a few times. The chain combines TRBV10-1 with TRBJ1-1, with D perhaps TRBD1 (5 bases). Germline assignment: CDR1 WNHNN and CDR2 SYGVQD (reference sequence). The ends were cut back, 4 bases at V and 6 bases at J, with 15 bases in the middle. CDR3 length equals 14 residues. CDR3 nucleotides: TGCGCCAGCAGTGCGAATGGGGCGATTGCTGAAGCTTTCTTT. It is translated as CASSANGAIAEAFF.

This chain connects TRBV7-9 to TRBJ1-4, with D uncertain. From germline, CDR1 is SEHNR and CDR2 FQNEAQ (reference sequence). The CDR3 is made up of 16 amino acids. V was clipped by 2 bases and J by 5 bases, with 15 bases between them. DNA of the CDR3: TGTGCCAGCAGCTTATTTCTCGGGTCCGCGAATGAAAAACTGTTTTTT. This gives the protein CASSLFLGSANEKLFF.

CDR3 in amino acids: CASSQYSHGYTF. The CDR3, as DNA: TGCGCCAGCAGTCAATACAGTCATGGCTACACCTTC. The V gene is TRBV23-1, the J gene TRBJ1-2; D is unresolved. TRBV23-1 is filed as an ORF, its function uncertain. The germline V and J ends were trimmed by 1 base and 6 bases, with 6 bases remaining between them. The CDR3 sequence is 12 residues long.

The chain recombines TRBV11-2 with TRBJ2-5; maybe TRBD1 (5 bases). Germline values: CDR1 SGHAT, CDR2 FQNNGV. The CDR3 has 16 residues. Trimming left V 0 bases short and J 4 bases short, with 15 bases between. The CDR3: CASSLDLWQGVETQYF. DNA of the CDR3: TGTGCCAGCAGCTTAGATCTTTGGCAGGGTGTAGAGACCCAGTACTTC. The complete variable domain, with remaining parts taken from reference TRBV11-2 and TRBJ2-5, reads EAGVAQSPRYKIIEKRQSVAFWCNPISGHATLYWYQQILGQGPKLLIQFQNNGVVDDSQLPKDRFSAERLKGVDSTLKIQPAKLEDSAVYLCASSLDLWQGVETQYFGPGTRLLVL.

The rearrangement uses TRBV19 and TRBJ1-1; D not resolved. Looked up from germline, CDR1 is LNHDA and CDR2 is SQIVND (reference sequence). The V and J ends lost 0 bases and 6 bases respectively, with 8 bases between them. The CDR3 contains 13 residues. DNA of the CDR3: TGTGCCAGTAGTATAGAGGTTGGAGCTGAAGCTTTCTTT. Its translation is CASSIEVGAEAFF.

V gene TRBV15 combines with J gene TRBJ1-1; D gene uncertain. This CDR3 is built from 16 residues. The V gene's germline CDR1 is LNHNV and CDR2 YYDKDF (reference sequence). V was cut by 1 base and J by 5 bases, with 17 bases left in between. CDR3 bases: TGTGCCACCAGCAGAGGGGGTATAGTGAAGCGGACTGAAGCTTTCTTT. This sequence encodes CATSRGGIVKRTEAFF.

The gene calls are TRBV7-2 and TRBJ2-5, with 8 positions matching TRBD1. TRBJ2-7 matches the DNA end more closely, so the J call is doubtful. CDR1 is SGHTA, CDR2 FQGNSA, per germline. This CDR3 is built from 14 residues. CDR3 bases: TGTGCCAGCAGCCCCCGACAGGGGTTCTACGAGCAGTACTTC. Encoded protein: CASSPRQGFYEQYF.

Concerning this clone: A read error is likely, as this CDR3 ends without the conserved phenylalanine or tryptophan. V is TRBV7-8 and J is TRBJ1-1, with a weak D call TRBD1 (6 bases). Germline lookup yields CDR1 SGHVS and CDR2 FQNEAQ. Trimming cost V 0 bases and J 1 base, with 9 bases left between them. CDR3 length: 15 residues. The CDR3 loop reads CASSLAGTQNTEAFL. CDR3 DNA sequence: TGTGCCAGCAGCTTAGCGGGGACACAGAACACTGAAGCTTTCCTT.

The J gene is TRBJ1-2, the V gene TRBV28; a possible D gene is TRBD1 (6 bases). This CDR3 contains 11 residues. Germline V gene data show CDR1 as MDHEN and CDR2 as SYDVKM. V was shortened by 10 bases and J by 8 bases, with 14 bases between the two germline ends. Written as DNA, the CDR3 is TGTGCCACCACCAACAGGGTGGGCTACACCTTC. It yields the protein CATTNRVGYTF.

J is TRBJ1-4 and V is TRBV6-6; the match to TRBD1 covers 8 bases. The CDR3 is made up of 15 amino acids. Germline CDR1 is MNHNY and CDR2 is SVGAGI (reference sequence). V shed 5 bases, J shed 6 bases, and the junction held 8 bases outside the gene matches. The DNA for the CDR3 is TGTGCCAGCAGTCGCTTCAGGGGGCTGGATGAAAAACTGTTTTTT. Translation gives CASSRFRGLDEKLFF.

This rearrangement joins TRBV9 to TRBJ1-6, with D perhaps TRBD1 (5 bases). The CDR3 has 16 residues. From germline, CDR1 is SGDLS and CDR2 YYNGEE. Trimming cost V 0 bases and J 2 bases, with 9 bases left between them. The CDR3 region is CASSVEPGTYNSPLHF. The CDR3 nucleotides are TGTGCCAGCAGCGTAGAGCCAGGGACCTATAATTCACCCCTCCACTTT.

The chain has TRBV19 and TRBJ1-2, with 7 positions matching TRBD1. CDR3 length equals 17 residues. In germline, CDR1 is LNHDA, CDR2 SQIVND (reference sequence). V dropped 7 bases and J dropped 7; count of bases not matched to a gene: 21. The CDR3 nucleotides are TGTGCCAGTACACTAGATAGGGTGCGGACAGGCATCGTTGGCTACACCTTC. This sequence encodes CASTLDRVRTGIVGYTF. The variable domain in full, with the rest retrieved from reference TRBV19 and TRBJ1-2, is DGGITQSPKYLFRKEGQNVTLSCEQNLNHDAMYWYRQDPGQGLRLIYYSQIVNDFQKGDIAEGYSVSREKKESFPLTVTSAQKNPTAFYLCASTLDRVRTGIVGYTFGSGTRLTVV.

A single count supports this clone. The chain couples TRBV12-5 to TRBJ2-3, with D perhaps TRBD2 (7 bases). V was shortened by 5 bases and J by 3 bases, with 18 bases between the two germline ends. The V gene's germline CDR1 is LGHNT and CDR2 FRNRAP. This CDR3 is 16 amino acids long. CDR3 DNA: TGTGCTAGTGGTCCCCCGGGGGGCACGGCAACAGATACGCAGTATTTT. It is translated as CASGPPGGTATDTQYF.

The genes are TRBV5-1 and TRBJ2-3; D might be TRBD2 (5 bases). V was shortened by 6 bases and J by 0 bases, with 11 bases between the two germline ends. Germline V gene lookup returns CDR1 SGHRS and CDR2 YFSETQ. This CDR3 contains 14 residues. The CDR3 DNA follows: TGCGCCAGCAAAGCGGACCCTAGCACAGATACGCAGTATTTT. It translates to CASKADPSTDTQYF.

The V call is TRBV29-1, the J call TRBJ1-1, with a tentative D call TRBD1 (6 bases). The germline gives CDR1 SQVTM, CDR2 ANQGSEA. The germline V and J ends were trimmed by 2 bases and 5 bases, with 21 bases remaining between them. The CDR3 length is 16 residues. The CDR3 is CSVEPSEQGFATEAFF. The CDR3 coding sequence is TGCAGCGTTGAACCGTCGGAACAGGGTTTTGCAACTGAAGCTTTCTTT.

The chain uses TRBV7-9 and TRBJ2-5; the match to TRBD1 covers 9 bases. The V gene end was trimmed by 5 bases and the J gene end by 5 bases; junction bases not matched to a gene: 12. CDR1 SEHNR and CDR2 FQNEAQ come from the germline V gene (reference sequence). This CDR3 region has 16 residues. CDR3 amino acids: CASSNRETGGRETQYF. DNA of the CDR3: TGTGCCAGCAGCAACCGAGAAACAGGGGGCCGGGAGACCCAGTACTTC.

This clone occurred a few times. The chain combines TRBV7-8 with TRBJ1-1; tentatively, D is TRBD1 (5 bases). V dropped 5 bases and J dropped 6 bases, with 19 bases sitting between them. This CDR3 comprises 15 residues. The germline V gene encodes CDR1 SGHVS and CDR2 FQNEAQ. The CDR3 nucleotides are TGTGCCAGCAGCCTCTCAGGCAGGGAAGGCGCTGAAGCTTTCTTT. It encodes CASSLSGREGAEAFF.

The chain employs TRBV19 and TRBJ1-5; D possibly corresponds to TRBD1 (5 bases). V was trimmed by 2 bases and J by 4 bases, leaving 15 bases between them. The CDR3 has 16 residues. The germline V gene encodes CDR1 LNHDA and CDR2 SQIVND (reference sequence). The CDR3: CASSINLWQGNQPQHF. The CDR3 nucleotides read TGTGCCAGTAGTATAAATCTCTGGCAGGGAAATCAGCCCCAGCATTTT.

CDR3 protein: CASSLDLSGAYEQYV. CDR3 in DNA: TGTGCCAGCAGCTTAGATCTATCAGGGGCCTACGAGCAGTACGTC. The chain employs TRBV11-2 and TRBJ2-7; D is perhaps TRBD1 (6 bases). Trimming took off 0 bases at V and 2 bases at J, with 11 bases between the two ends. Germline values: CDR1 SGHAT, CDR2 FQNNGV. The CDR3 consists of 15 residues.

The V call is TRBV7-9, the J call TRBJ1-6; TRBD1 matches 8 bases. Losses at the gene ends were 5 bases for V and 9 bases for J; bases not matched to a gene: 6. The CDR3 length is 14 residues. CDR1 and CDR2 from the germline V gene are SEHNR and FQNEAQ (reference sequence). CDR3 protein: CASSLGQGFSPLHF. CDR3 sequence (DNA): TGTGCCAGCAGCCTTGGACAGGGCTTTTCACCCCTCCACTTT.

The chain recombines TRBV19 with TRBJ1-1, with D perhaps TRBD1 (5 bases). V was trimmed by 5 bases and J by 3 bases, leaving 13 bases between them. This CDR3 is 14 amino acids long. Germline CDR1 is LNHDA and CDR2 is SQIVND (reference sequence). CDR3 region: CASSDPQGYTEAFF. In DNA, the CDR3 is TGTGCCAGTAGTGACCCCCAGGGCTACACTGAAGCTTTCTTT.

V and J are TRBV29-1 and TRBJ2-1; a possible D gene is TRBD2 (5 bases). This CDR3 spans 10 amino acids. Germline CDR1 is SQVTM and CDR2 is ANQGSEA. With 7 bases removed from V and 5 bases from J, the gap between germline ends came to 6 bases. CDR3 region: CSGGDNEQFF. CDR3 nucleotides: TGCAGCGGGGGAGACAATGAGCAGTTCTTC.

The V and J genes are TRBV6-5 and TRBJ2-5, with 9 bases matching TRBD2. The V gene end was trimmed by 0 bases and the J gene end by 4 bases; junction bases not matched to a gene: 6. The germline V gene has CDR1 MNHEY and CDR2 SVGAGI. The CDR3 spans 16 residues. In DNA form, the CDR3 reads TGTGCCAGCAGTTACTCTCAGCGGGGGGTAATAGAGACCCAGTACTTC. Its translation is CASSYSQRGVIETQYF.

This chain's CDR3 is CAISESGTGRETQYF. The CDR3 DNA reads TGTGCCATCAGTGAGTCGGGTACAGGGCGAGAGACCCAGTACTTC. The rearrangement links TRBV10-3 to TRBJ2-5; weak D call: TRBD1 (6 bases). V dropped 0 bases and J dropped 4 bases, with 12 bases sitting between them. CDR1 is ENHRY, CDR2 SYGVKD, per germline. The CDR3 contains 15 residues.

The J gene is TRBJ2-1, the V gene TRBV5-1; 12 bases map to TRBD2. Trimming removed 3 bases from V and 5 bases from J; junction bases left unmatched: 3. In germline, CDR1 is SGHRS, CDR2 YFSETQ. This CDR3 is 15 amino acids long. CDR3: CASSSGLAGNNEQFF. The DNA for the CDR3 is TGCGCCAGCAGCTCCGGACTAGCGGGGAACAATGAGCAGTTCTTC.

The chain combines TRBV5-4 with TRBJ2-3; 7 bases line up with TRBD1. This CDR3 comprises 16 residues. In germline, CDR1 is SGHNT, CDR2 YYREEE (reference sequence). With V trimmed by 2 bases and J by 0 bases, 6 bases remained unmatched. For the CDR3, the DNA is TGTGCCAGCAGCTTACCCCGACAGGGAAGCACAGATACGCAGTATTTT. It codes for CASSLPRQGSTDTQYF.

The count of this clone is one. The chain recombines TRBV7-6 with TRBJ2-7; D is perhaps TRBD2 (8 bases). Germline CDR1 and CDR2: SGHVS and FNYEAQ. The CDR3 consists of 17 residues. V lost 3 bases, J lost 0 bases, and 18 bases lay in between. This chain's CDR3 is CASSFTSGGQSSYEQYV. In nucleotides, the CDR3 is TGTGCCAGCAGCTTCACCAGCGGGGGACAGAGCTCCTACGAGCAGTACGTC.

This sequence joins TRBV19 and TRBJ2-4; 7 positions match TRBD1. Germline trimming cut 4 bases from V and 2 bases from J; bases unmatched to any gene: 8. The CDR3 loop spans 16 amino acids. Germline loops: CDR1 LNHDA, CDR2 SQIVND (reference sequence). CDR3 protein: CASSRYRGSSKNIQYF. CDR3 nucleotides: TGTGCCAGTAGTAGATACAGGGGCTCGTCCAAAAACATTCAGTACTTC.

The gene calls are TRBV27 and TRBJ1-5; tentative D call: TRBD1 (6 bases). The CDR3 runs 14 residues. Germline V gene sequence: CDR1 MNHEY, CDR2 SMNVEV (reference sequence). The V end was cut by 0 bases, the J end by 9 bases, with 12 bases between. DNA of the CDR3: TGTGCCAGCAGTTTATCGCTCAGGGGATCGCCCCAGCATTTT. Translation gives CASSLSLRGSPQHF.

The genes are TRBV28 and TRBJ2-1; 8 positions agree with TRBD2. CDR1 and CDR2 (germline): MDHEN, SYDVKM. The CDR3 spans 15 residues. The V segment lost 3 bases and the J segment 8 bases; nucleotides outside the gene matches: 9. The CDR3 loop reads CASSFPPGGADEQFF. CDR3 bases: TGTGCCAGCAGTTTCCCCCCCGGGGGGGCAGATGAGCAGTTCTTC.

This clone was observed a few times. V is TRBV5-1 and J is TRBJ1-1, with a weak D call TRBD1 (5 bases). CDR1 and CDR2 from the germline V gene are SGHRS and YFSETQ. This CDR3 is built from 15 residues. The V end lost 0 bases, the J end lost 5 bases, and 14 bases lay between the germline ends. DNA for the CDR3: TGCGCCAGCAGCTTGGGGTCGGCGGGGGAGACTGAAGCTTTCTTT. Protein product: CASSLGSAGETEAFF.

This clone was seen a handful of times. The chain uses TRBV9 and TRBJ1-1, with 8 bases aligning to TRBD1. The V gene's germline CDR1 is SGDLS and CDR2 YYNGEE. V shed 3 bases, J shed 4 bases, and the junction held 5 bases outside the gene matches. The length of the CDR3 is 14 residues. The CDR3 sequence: CASSAGGLGTEAFF. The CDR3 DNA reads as TGTGCCAGCAGCGCAGGGGGCTTAGGCACTGAAGCTTTCTTT.